Sequencing of this TCR beta chain was carried out in a study of T-cell reconstitution after alpha-beta-depleted transplantation in children. General study points: There were reportedly several hundred expanded graft clones from which alpha-beta T cells came about two months after transplant. At one year after transplant, newly produced T cells mostly accounted for T-cell counts and diversity.

This CDR3 has 14 residues. Trimming removed 2 bases at V and 5 bases at J, with 12 bases between. The authors prepared the TCRbeta library with unique molecular identifiers. TCRdb reprocessed the PCR reads via MiXCR and lists one record per CDR3 protein. This sample has roughly 570,000 distinct CDR3 sequences; 25% to 30% occur once, and the top ten carry approximately 39%. About this clonotype: Its antigen is unidentified.

The clonotype originates from a boy in the first two years of life with Wiskott-Aldrich syndrome, due to receive a stem cell transplant. The chain recombines TRBV12-3 or TRBV12-4 with TRBJ2-5, with D perhaps TRBD1 (5 bases). Sequences were derived from PBMCs, sampled before TCRalphabeta/CD19-depleted stem cell transplant. The CDR3 here is CASSLFRVQETQYF. The CDR3 nucleotides read TGTGCCAGCAGTTTATTCAGGGTTCAGGAGACCCAGTACTTC.